These 3 T cell receptor beta chains originate from one sample sequenced in a study of cytomegalovirus exposure and HLA in healthy donors. With 60 Vbeta and 13 Jbeta primers, the PCR was carried out. Assay used: immunoSEQ multiplex PCR; TCRdb lists only in-frame clones, some missing. The sample holds 110,000 to 150,000 clones; roughly 80% are singletons and the top ten take about 4.4%. Sequencing was done on a sample of PBMCs. The receptors stem from a man aged 40-49 years in good health and CMV-seronegative.

The chain employs TRBV14 and TRBJ1-2, with a possible D match to TRBD1 (5 bases). CDR1 SGHDN and CDR2 FVKESK come from the germline V gene. CDR3 length equals 14 residues. The V and J ends lost 1 base and 4 bases respectively, with 10 bases between them. CDR3 nucleotide sequence: TGTGCCAGCAGCCAAGTAGGCCAGGGCTATGGCTACACCTTC. It codes for CASSQVGQGYGYTF.

The rearrangement joins TRBV18 to TRBJ2-7, with TRBD1 matching over 8 bases. J was trimmed by 4 bases and V by 6 bases; bases with no gene match: 8. The CDR3 consists of 14 residues. The V gene's germline CDR1 is KGHSH and CDR2 LQKENI. The CDR3 spells CASSSVTGAYEQYF. DNA of the CDR3: TGTGCCAGCTCTTCTGTGACAGGGGCGTACGAGCAGTACTTC.

This chain uses TRBV9 with TRBJ1-4, with 8 bases that match TRBD1. Germline values: CDR1 SGDLS, CDR2 YYNGEE. The CDR3 has 14 amino acids. V lost 4 bases to trimming and J lost 4 bases; unmatched junction nucleotides: 3. CDR3 DNA: TGTGCCAGCAGCACAACAGGGGGTAATGAAAAACTGTTTTTT. Its protein is CASSTTGGNEKLFF.